The rows below give T cell receptor beta chains drawn from one sample of a study of T cell responses to AZD1222 COVID-19 vaccine. Method: immunoSEQ multiplex PCR; TCRdb's copy keeps in-frame clones and lacks some. Among about 110,000 clones listed, approximately 86% were seen once. The sequencing here drew on peripheral blood, taken on day 0 of MenACWY control vaccination. These receptors were taken from an adult in good health. Each CDR3 is given with its conserved first and last residue. Fields, in order: CDR3 DNA, CDR3 protein, clone size, D gene, V gene, J gene. The D gene is left open where the match is weak. Clone size appears in some rows only: once, few, many, or a class for an expanded clone.

TGTGCCACCAGTGGGGGGAACGCCTACGAGCAGTACTTC	CATSGGNAYEQYF	once	NA	TRBV24-1	TRBJ2-7
TGCGCCAGCAGCCCGGGGGCCTACAATGAGCAGTTCTTC	CASSPGAYNEQFF	NA	NA	TRBV4-3	TRBJ2-1
TGTGCCACCACGGACAAGGTCTCCTATAATTCACCCCTCCACTTT	CATTDKVSYNSPLHF	NA	NA	TRBV28	TRBJ1-6
TGCGCCAGCAGCTTGGGGCTCGCGGGAGGGACCAATGAGCAGTTCTTC	CASSLGLAGGTNEQFF	NA	TRBD2	TRBV5-1	TRBJ2-1
TGTGCCAGCAGCTTAAACGAAAAACTGTTTTTT	CASSLNEKLFF	NA	NA	TRBV7-9	TRBJ1-4
TGTGCCAGCTCACGCGGGGGGCCAACCGGGGAGCTGTTTTTT	CASSRGGPTGELFF	NA	TRBD2	TRBV18	TRBJ2-2
TGTGCCAGTAGTATTATCTCGAGTAACACTGAAGCTTTCTTT	CASSIISSNTEAFF	NA	NA	TRBV19	TRBJ1-1
TGTGCCAGCACCTTAGGGCCAGATGAGCAGTTCTTC	CASTLGPDEQFF	NA	NA	TRBV28	TRBJ2-1
TGTGCCAGCTCACTCCGGGACAGGGGGTATGAAAAACTGTTTTTT	CASSLRDRGYEKLFF	NA	TRBD1	TRBV18	TRBJ1-4
TGTGCCAGCAGCCGACTAGCGGGACCGACAGGGGAGCAGTTCTTC	CASSRLAGPTGEQFF	NA	TRBD2	TRBV6-5	TRBJ2-1
TGTGCCAGCAGTGACAGGGTAGGCTACACCTTC	CASSDRVGYTF	NA	NA	TRBV6-1	TRBJ1-2
TGCGCCAGCAGCCAAGCTATGGGAACTGGGGCCAACGTCCTGACTTTC	CASSQAMGTGANVLTF	once	NA	TRBV4-3	TRBJ2-6
TGTGCCAGCAGTTTAGAGGCAGAAAAACTGTTTTTT	CASSLEAEKLFF	NA	NA	TRBV12-3/TRBV12-4	TRBJ1-4
TGTGCCAGCAGCGAATACAGGGGAAAGGACTATGGCTACACCTTC	CASSEYRGKDYGYTF	NA	TRBD1	TRBV5-4	TRBJ1-2
TGTGCCAGAAGTTTACCCCGGGACAGGGGGCCCCAACGATACAATGAGCAGTTCTTC	CARSLPRDRGPQRYNEQFF	NA	TRBD1	TRBV5-3	TRBJ2-1
TGTGCCAGCAGCTCTCCGGGAGGACAGGGGCTTTACGAGCAGTACTTC	CASSSPGGQGLYEQYF	NA	TRBD1	TRBV7-9	TRBJ2-7
TGTGCCAGCAGTCCCCACCGGCGGGGACAGGGTCTGGACTATGGCTACACCTTC	CASSPHRRGQGLDYGYTF	NA	TRBD1	TRBV6-6	TRBJ1-2
TGTGCCAGCTCACCAGAATCTGGGGCCAACGTCCTGACTTTC	CASSPESGANVLTF	NA	NA	TRBV18	TRBJ2-6
TGTGCCAGCAGCGTAGGAGGTAGTTCCTACGAGCAGTACTTC	CASSVGGSSYEQYF	NA	NA	TRBV9	TRBJ2-7
TGTGCCAGCAGTTACTCTCCCGGGGAGCTGTTTTTT	CASSYSPGELFF	NA	NA	TRBV6-6	TRBJ2-2
TGTGCCAGCAGCCGAGACGGTTCTTACGAGCAGTACTTC	CASSRDGSYEQYF	NA	NA	TRBV3-1/TRBV3-2	TRBJ2-7
TGTGCCAGCAGTGACTCGGGGAGCCCCAACACTGAAGCTTTCTTT	CASSDSGSPNTEAFF	NA	NA	TRBV6-4	TRBJ1-1
TGCGCCAGCACCCCCGGGACAGGGTCCCTAATCGGCGGCTACACCTTC	CASTPGTGSLIGGYTF	NA	TRBD1	TRBV5-1	TRBJ1-2
TGCGCCAGCAATCGACTAGCGGGAGGTACCTACGAGCAGTACTTC	CASNRLAGGTYEQYF	NA	TRBD2	TRBV5-1	TRBJ2-7
TGTGCCAGCAGCCCCAAAGGGTGGGAGGGGAACACCATATATTTT	CASSPKGWEGNTIYF	once	NA	TRBV9	TRBJ1-3
TGTGCCAGCAGCCAAGCTGAGGGGGCAAGAGAAAAACTGTTTTTT	CASSQAEGAREKLFF	NA	TRBD1	TRBV14	TRBJ1-4
TGTGCCAGCAGCTTAGGAGGCACAGGGCAGAACACTGAAGCTTTCTTT	CASSLGGTGQNTEAFF	few	NA	TRBV11-3	TRBJ1-1
TGTGCCAGCAGCATTAGCGGGGGGGCCTCAGATACGCAGTATTTT	CASSISGGASDTQYF	NA	TRBD2	TRBV7-2	TRBJ2-3
TGTGCCAGCAGTTTCATAGGGAACACTGAAGCTTTCTTT	CASSFIGNTEAFF	NA	NA	TRBV12-3/TRBV12-4	TRBJ1-1
TGCGCCAGCAGCTTGGGAGGGGCGGGAGGATACAATGAGCAGTTCTTC	CASSLGGAGGYNEQFF	NA	TRBD2	TRBV5-1	TRBJ2-1
TGTGCCAGCAGTCGGGGCAAAGTTAGCGGGAGTTTTAGCACAGATACGCAGTATTTT	CASSRGKVSGSFSTDTQYF	once	TRBD2	TRBV27	TRBJ2-3
TGTGCCAGCAGTTTCCGGAGGGGAAGGGGAAATCAGCCCCAGCATTTT	CASSFRRGRGNQPQHF	NA	NA	TRBV28	TRBJ1-5
TGTGCCATCAGTGAGCCTCCGGGACTCTATCAAGCCGGGGAGCTGTTTTTT	CAISEPPGLYQAGELFF	NA	NA	TRBV10-3	TRBJ2-2
TGTGCCAGCAGGCGAACTAGCGGGGAGACCTACGAGCAGTACTTC	CASRRTSGETYEQYF	NA	TRBD2	TRBV27	TRBJ2-7
TGTGCCAGCAGCTCGGACAGGGTTTCTGGCTACACCTTC	CASSSDRVSGYTF	once	TRBD1	TRBV7-3	TRBJ1-2
TGCGCCAGCAGCCGTGAAGGGTATCGCGATGAGCAGTTCTTC	CASSREGYRDEQFF	NA	NA	TRBV4-1	TRBJ2-1
TGTGCCAGCAGGCCCAGCGGGGCCACCGGGGAGCTGTTTTTT	CASRPSGATGELFF	NA	TRBD2	TRBV2	TRBJ2-2
TGTGCCAGCAGTCCAAGGGGACAGGGAACCTACGAGCAGTACTTC	CASSPRGQGTYEQYF	NA	TRBD1	TRBV27	TRBJ2-7
TGCGCCAGCAGCCAGATAACCAGCGGGGGGAAAATCATCCAGTTCTTC	CASSQITSGGKIIQFF	NA	TRBD2	TRBV4-3	TRBJ2-1
TGTGCCAGCACCCCGGGGGGGGGCGCTGATCATGGCTACACCTTC	CASTPGGGADHGYTF	NA	NA	TRBV5-6	TRBJ1-2
TGTGCCAGCAGCTTAGAAAGACGGGCCGGCTACACCTTC	CASSLERRAGYTF	NA	NA	TRBV7-2	TRBJ1-2
TGTGCCAGCAGTGAAGGGGGGCAGCCTAATGAAAAACTGTTTTTT	CASSEGGQPNEKLFF	NA	NA	TRBV6-1	TRBJ1-4
TGTGCCAGTAGTAAAGGGAACATTGAAGCTTTCTTT	CASSKGNIEAFF	NA	NA	TRBV19	TRBJ1-1
TGTGCCAGCAGTCCCGGGACTAGCGGGTTCACAGATACGCAGTATTTT	CASSPGTSGFTDTQYF	few	TRBD2	TRBV6-4	TRBJ2-3
TGTGCCACCAGTGATCTAAAAGGACAGATCAATGAGCAGTTCTTC	CATSDLKGQINEQFF	NA	NA	TRBV24-1	TRBJ2-1
TGTGCCAGTAGTATCGCAGGGGAGGGGACCTACGAGCAGTACTTC	CASSIAGEGTYEQYF	many	NA	TRBV19	TRBJ2-7
TGTGCCAGCTCACGCCGCACAGGGGGCGAGGGTCACGAGCAGTACTTC	CASSRRTGGEGHEQYF	once	TRBD1	TRBV18	TRBJ2-7
TGTGCCAGCAGCTTCGGCGCAGATGGAGATACGCAGTATTTT	CASSFGADGDTQYF	once	NA	TRBV7-2	TRBJ2-3
TGTGCCAGCAGCTTAGTCGAACCTAGCGGGAGGGTCAGCTCCTACGAGCAGTACTTC	CASSLVEPSGRVSSYEQYF	NA	TRBD2	TRBV7-2	TRBJ2-7
TGTGCCAGCAGCCAAGTCCCAGCGGGAGTGGATACGCAGTATTTT	CASSQVPAGVDTQYF	NA	TRBD2	TRBV4-2	TRBJ2-3
TGTGCAAGTCGTCCCTTCGGGACACTCGAAAGGAGCAATCAGCCCCAGCATTTT	CASRPFGTLERSNQPQHF	few	NA	TRBV12-2	TRBJ1-5
TGTGCCAGCAGTCGAACAGGGACCTCCTACGAGCAGTACTTC	CASSRTGTSYEQYF	NA	NA	TRBV5-8	TRBJ2-7
TGTGCCAGCAGCCAAGGAGGCGGGACCGCCTATGGCTACACCTTC	CASSQGGGTAYGYTF	NA	NA	TRBV3-1/TRBV3-2	TRBJ1-2